The clone carrying this T cell receptor (beta chain) was recorded once. Its cognate antigen is unknown. The data were obtained in a study of vaccination effects on CD4 cells after COVID-19. Across the whole study: Participants were vaccinated with two doses of either the BNT162b2 or mRNA-1273 vaccine.

Profiled with immunoSEQ multiplex PCR; TCRdb holds only in-frame clones, not every one. The sample consists of tens of thousands of clones, around 75% of them appearing once. V lost 7 bases to trimming and J lost 8 bases; unmatched junction nucleotides: 9. In germline, CDR1 is MNHEY, CDR2 SVGAGI. This CDR3 is 13 amino acids long. Antigen-specific CD4+ T cells were expanded (with viral peptide pools) by the ViraFEST assay ahead of sequencing. Culture lasted about 11 days before CD4+ T cell isolation. PCR showed that the person got SARS-CoV-2 infection at some point between March and December 2020. This sequence originates from a human donor who had a prior SARS-CoV-2 infection. This chain uses TRBV6-5 with TRBJ1-2, with 8 positions matching TRBD1. Material: CD4+ T cells from PBMCs cultured with a peptide pool, obtained before COVID-19 vaccination. CDR3 residues: CASTETGADGYTF. The DNA of the CDR3 is TGTGCCAGCACCGAGACAGGGGCGGACGGCTACACCTTC.